This section outlines one TCR beta chain sequence together with its context. The antigen remains unidentified. TCRdb's table, derived via immunoSEQ multiplex PCR, lists solely in-frame clones and lacks some. This repertoire shows about 160,000 clones, approximately 86% found once; its top ten account for around 2.3%. The sample is drawn from a study of cytomegalovirus exposure and HLA in healthy donors. Overall study findings and caveats: Most TCRs appeared rarely, but some public TCRs recurred in many donors. A list of 150 to 200 TCR beta chains associated with cytomegalovirus was given.

The V and J ends lost 3 bases and 5 bases, in that order; junction bases with no gene match: 7. The V gene's germline CDR1 is SGHNT and CDR2 YYREEE (reference sequence). This CDR3 is built from 16 residues. The sequencing sample was made of PBMCs. The chain is built from TRBV5-4 and TRBJ2-2, with 10 bases aligning to TRBD1. This TCR was recovered from a woman between 18 and 30 years old in good health and CMV-seronegative. The CDR3 loop is CASSSLDRGRTGELFF. For the CDR3, the DNA is TGTGCCAGCAGCTCATTGGACAGGGGGAGGACCGGGGAGCTGTTTTTT. The entire variable domain, with the rest obtained from reference TRBV5-4 and TRBJ2-2, is as follows: ETGVTQSPTHLIKTRGQQVTLRCSSQSGHNTVSWYQQALGQGPQFIFQYYREEENGRGNFPPRFSGLQFPNYSSELNVNALELDDSALYLCASSSLDRGRTGELFFGEGSRLTVL.